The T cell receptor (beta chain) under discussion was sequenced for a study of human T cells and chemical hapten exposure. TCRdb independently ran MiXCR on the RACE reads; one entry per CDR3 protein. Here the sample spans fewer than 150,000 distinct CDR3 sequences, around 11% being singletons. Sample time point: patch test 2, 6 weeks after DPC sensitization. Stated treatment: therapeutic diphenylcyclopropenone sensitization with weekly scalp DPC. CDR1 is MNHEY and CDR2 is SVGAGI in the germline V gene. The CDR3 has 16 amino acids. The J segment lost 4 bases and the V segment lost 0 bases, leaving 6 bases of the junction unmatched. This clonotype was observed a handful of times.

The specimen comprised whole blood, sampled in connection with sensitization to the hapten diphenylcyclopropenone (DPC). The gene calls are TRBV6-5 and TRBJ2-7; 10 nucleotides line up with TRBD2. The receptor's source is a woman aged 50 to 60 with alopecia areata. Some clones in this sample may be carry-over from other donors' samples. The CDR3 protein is CASSYSLAGEGYEQYF. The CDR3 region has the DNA TGTGCCAGCAGTTACTCCCTAGCGGGAGAAGGGTACGAGCAGTACTTC.